One and the same sample provided the 17 T cell receptor beta chains below, sequenced in a study of blood T cell repertoires in COVID-19. Here immunoSEQ multiplex PCR was the method, and the copy in TCRdb shows in-frame clones only, minus some. The sample has 250,000 or so clones; less than 90% are singletons. Source material: peripheral blood. The receptors were gathered from a man between 60 and 75 years old with acute or convalescent COVID-19.

The chain employs TRBV6-5 and TRBJ2-1; maybe TRBD2 (6 bases). V gave up 6 bases and J gave up 7 bases, with 13 bases separating them. The CDR3 is made up of 13 amino acids. Germline V gene lookup returns CDR1 MNHEY and CDR2 SVGAGI. The CDR3 is CASSTRTTNEQFF. The CDR3 bases are TGTGCCAGCAGCACACGGACTACAAATGAGCAGTTCTTC.

The V call is TRBV4-3, the J call TRBJ2-3, with D possibly being TRBD2 (6 bases). CDR3 size: 15 residues. V lost 1 base and J lost 4, with 12 bases in between. Germline CDR1 and CDR2: LGHNA and YSLEER. This CDR3 is CASSQGVSSADTQYF. CDR3 sequence (DNA): TGCGCCAGCAGCCAAGGAGTTTCTAGCGCAGATACGCAGTATTTT.

The V gene is TRBV29-1, the J gene TRBJ1-2; TRBD1 agrees at 11 bases. The CDR3 runs to 13 residues. V lost 7 bases and J lost 3; bases outside the gene matches: 4. The germline CDR1 and CDR2 sequences are SQVTM and ANQGSEA. Here the CDR3 reads CSAGQGADYGYTF. CDR3 sequence (DNA): TGCAGCGCCGGACAGGGGGCGGACTATGGCTACACCTTC.

The chain joins TRBV27 to TRBJ2-7; 7 positions agree with TRBD2. V lost 6 bases to trimming and J lost 0 bases; unmatched junction nucleotides: 5. Germline values: CDR1 MNHEY, CDR2 SMNVEV (reference sequence). This CDR3 has 14 residues. CDR3 nucleotides: TGTGCCAGCAGCCGGGGGGATCCCTCCTACGAGCAGTACTTC. Its protein product is CASSRGDPSYEQYF.

About this clone itself: Other DNA sequences from this sample encode an identical CDR3 as well. The chain recombines TRBV2 with TRBJ1-1; 7 nucleotides match TRBD1. The junction had 2 bases not matched to a gene; V was cut back by 6 bases and J by 1 base. This CDR3 has 13 residues. Per germline, CDR1 SNHLY and CDR2 FYNNEI. The CDR3 spells CASRGTENTEAFF. DNA for the CDR3: TGTGCCAGCAGGGGGACAGAGAACACTGAAGCTTTCTTT.

The gene calls are TRBV5-1 and TRBJ2-3, with D possibly matching TRBD1 (6 bases). Trimming took off 0 bases at V and 3 bases at J, with 14 bases between the two ends. The CDR3 runs to 16 residues. The germline CDR1 and CDR2 sequences are SGHRS and YFSETQ. The CDR3 coding sequence is TGCGCCAGCAGCTTGGTCGGCAGGGGCTTGACAGATACGCAGTATTTT. Its translation: CASSLVGRGLTDTQYF.

J is TRBJ1-3 and V is TRBV7-2; D possibly corresponds to TRBD1 (6 bases). The V end lost 4 bases, the J end lost 7 bases, and 14 bases lay between the germline ends. The CDR3 extends over 14 amino acids. Looked up from germline, CDR1 is SGHTA and CDR2 is FQGNSA. This chain's CDR3 is CASSSQGSVNTIYF. Here the CDR3 DNA reads TGTGCCAGCAGCTCACAGGGATCGGTGAACACCATATATTTT.

The chain is built from TRBV24-1 and TRBJ2-3, with 9 bases fitting TRBD2. The ends lost 4 bases at V and 3 bases at J; junction bases unmatched: 4. The CDR3 loop spans 15 amino acids. Germline CDR1 reads KGHDR; CDR2 reads SFDVKD. The chain's CDR3 is CATSDPGLATDTQYF. As DNA, the CDR3 is TGTGCCACCAGTGACCCCGGACTAGCGACAGATACGCAGTATTTT.

The chain recombines TRBV5-5 with TRBJ2-7, with D unresolved. Germline lookup yields CDR1 SGHKS and CDR2 YYEKEE (reference sequence). Trimming removed 0 bases from V and 9 bases from J, with 16 bases in between. The CDR3 has 14 amino acids. The CDR3 region has the DNA TGTGCCAGCAGCTTGGGCCAGAGCTACCCGGGGCAGTACTTC. Protein: CASSLGQSYPGQYF. The whole variable domain, filled in from reference TRBV5-5 and TRBJ2-7, reads DAGVTQSPTHLIKTRGQQVTLRCSPISGHKSVSWYQQVLGQGPQFIFQYYEKEERGRGNFPDRFSARQFPNYSSELNVNALLLGDSALYLCASSLGQSYPGQYFGPGTRLTVT.

This chain connects TRBV5-5 to TRBJ1-4; 7 nucleotides align to TRBD1. With 6 bases clipped from V and 0 bases from J, the junction kept 5 bases outside the gene matches. Germline assignment: CDR1 SGHKS and CDR2 YYEKEE (reference sequence). The CDR3 loop spans 15 amino acids. The chain's CDR3 is CASNPTGATNEKLFF. CDR3 in DNA: TGTGCCAGCAACCCCACAGGGGCAACTAATGAAAAACTGTTTTTT.

This clone was detected once. The rearrangement links TRBV4-3 to TRBJ2-1, with D unresolved. The V end was cut by 0 bases, the J end by 2 bases, with 11 bases between. Looked up from germline, CDR1 is LGHNA and CDR2 is YSLEER. The CDR3 has 16 residues. CDR3 sequence: CASSQDVATTYNEQFF. DNA for the CDR3: TGCGCCAGCAGCCAAGATGTGGCAACGACCTACAATGAGCAGTTCTTC.

This clone showed up just a few times. The chain carries TRBV6-2 or TRBV6-3 and TRBJ2-7; perhaps TRBD1 as D (6 bases). The germline V and J ends were trimmed by 5 bases and 13 bases, with 15 bases remaining between them. Germline V gene data show CDR1 as MNHEY and CDR2 as SVGEGT. The CDR3 loop spans 11 amino acids. The chain's CDR3 is CASSRTRDIYF. The CDR3 region has the DNA TGTGCCAGCAGTCGGACACGGGACATATACTTC.

The V gene is TRBV4-3, the J gene TRBJ2-1; tentative D call: TRBD2 (5 bases). CDR3 size: 20 residues. Trimming removed 0 bases at V and 0 bases at J, with 21 bases between. Germline values: CDR1 LGHNA, CDR2 YSLEER. For the CDR3, the DNA is TGCGCCAGCAGCCAAGATATGGTCCCATCTAGCAGGAGCTCCTACAATGAGCAGTTCTTC. This translates into CASSQDMVPSSRSSYNEQFF.

The chain uses TRBV24-1 and TRBJ2-7; D unclear. V was clipped by 0 bases and J by 7 bases, with 6 bases between them. From germline, CDR1 is KGHDR and CDR2 SFDVKD. The CDR3 totals 12 residues. CDR3 nucleotide sequence: TGTGCCACCAGTGATTTGCCGGGTGAGCAGTACTTC. Its protein is CATSDLPGEQYF.

The chain combines TRBV11-3 with TRBJ2-1; D possibly corresponds to TRBD2 (5 bases). Trimming pared 7 bases from V and 4 bases from J, leaving 14 bases between. Germline CDR1 reads SGHNT; CDR2 reads YENEEA. This CDR3 region has 14 residues. Here the CDR3 DNA reads TGTGCCAGCACCCCCCGGACGGGGTACAATGAGCAGTTCTTC. As protein: CASTPRTGYNEQFF.

The rearrangement uses TRBV30 and TRBJ2-7, with D uncertain. The V end was cut by 8 bases, the J end by 0 bases, with 11 bases between. The germline gives CDR1 GTSNPN, CDR2 SVGIG (reference sequence). The length of the CDR3 is 12 residues. The CDR3 coding sequence is TGTGCCCAACAACAAAGCTCCTACGAGCAGTACTTC. Translated: CAQQQSSYEQYF.

This chain connects TRBV12-3 or TRBV12-4 to TRBJ1-1; possible D gene TRBD1, 6 bases. V dropped 3 bases and J dropped 11 bases, with 13 bases sitting between them. There are 12 residues in the CDR3. CDR3 DNA: TGTGCCAGCAGTTTGGGACAAAGCTCGGCTTTCTTT. Protein: CASSLGQSSAFF.